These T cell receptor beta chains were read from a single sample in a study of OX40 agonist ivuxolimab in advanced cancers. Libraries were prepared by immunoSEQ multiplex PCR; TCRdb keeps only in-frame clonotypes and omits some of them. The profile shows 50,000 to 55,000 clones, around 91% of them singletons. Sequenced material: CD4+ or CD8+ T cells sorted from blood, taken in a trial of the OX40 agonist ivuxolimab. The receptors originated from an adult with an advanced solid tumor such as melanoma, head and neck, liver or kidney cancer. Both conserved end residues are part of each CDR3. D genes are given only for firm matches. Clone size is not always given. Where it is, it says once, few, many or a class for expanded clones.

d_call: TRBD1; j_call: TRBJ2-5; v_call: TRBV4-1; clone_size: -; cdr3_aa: CASSQDRDRGRGETQYF; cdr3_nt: TGCGCCAGCAGCCAAGACCGGGACAGGGGACGGGGAGAGACCCAGTACTTC
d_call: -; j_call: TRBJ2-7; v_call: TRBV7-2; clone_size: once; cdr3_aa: CASSKQGHPGEQYF; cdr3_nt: TGTGCCAGTAGTAAACAGGGACACCCGGGGGAGCAGTACTTC
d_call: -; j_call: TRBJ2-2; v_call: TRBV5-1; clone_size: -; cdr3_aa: CASSAELNTGELFF; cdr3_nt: TGCGCCAGCAGCGCGGAGCTGAACACCGGGGAGCTGTTTTTT
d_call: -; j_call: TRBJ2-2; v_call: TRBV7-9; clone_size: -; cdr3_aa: CASSLGLLIGELFF; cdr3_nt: TGTGCCAGCAGCTTAGGTCTTCTCATCGGGGAGCTGTTTTTT
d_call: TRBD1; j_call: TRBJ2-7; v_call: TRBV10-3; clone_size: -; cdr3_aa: CAISESMDRNSYEQYF; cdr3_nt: TGTGCCATCAGTGAGTCGATGGACAGGAACTCCTACGAGCAGTACTTC
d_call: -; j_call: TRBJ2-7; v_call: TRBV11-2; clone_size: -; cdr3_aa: CASSLDRREQYF; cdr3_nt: TGTGCCAGCAGCTTAGATAGGCGCGAGCAGTACTTC
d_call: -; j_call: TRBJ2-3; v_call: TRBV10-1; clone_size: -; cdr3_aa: CASSEGGTPDTQYF; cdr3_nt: TGCGCCAGCAGTGAGGGGGGGACACCAGATACGCAGTATTTT
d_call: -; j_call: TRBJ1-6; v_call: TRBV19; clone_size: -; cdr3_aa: CASSLQYTGGPLHF; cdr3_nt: TGTGCCAGTAGTCTCCAATATACCGGGGGACCCCTCCACTTT
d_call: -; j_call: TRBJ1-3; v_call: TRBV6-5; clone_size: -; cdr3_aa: CASSGERGNTIYF; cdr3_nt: TGTGCCAGCAGTGGGGAGAGGGGAAACACCATATATTTT
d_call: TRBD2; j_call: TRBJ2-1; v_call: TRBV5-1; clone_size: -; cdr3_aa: CASSLLGLDNNEQFF; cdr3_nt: TGCGCCAGCAGCTTGTTAGGACTAGACAACAATGAGCAGTTCTTC